The 7 T cell receptor beta chains in this list originate from one sample, sequenced in a study of CD8+ T cells in alopecia areata. cDNA reverse transcribed from extracted RNA served as the sequencing template. Assay used: immunoSEQ multiplex PCR; TCRdb lists only in-frame clones, some missing. The sample lists around 100,000 clones, around 50% occurring once. Sequenced sample: CD4+ T cells sorted from blood. The receptors come from a human donor in good health.

The chain links TRBV11-2 to TRBJ2-5; D could derive from TRBD1 or TRBD2 (6 bases each). Per the germline V gene, CDR1 is SGHAT and CDR2 is FQNNGV. With 2 bases removed from V and 2 bases from J, the gap between germline ends came to 18 bases. The length of the CDR3 is 17 residues. The chain's CDR3 is CASSLPGGRREQETQYF. The CDR3 DNA follows: TGTGCCAGCAGCTTACCTGGGGGGCGGAGGGAGCAAGAGACCCAGTACTTC.

This chain joins TRBV7-2 and TRBJ1-4; D uncertain. The V end lost 5 bases, the J end lost 0 bases, and 7 bases lay between the germline ends. The CDR3 contains 14 residues. Germline CDR1 is SGHTA and CDR2 is FQGNSA. The CDR3 protein is CASSLHATNEKLFF. CDR3 sequence (DNA): TGTGCCAGCAGCCTCCATGCAACTAATGAAAAACTGTTTTTT.

The table lists this clone with a few counts. This specimen includes other DNA sequences encoding the same CDR3. The genes are TRBV6-6 and TRBJ1-2; D is perhaps TRBD1 (5 bases). V was cut by 4 bases and J by 8 bases, with 17 bases left in between. This CDR3 is built from 14 residues. CDR1 is MNHNY, CDR2 SVGAGI, per germline (reference sequence). Here the CDR3 DNA reads TGTGCCAGCAGTTCCTTCCAGGGTCGGGGGGGCTACACCTTC. This encodes CASSSFQGRGGYTF.

The J gene is TRBJ2-7, the V gene TRBV5-1, with 8 bases matching TRBD1. The CDR3 is 13 residues long. The germline V gene has CDR1 SGHRS and CDR2 YFSETQ. Germline trimming cut 0 bases from V and 5 bases from J; bases unmatched to any gene: 1. The CDR3 reads CASSLETGDEQYF. The CDR3 DNA sequence: TGCGCCAGCAGCTTGGAGACAGGGGACGAGCAGTACTTC.

The rearrangement links TRBV30 to TRBJ2-2, with D perhaps given as TRBD1 or TRBD2 (6 bases each). The CDR3 runs 14 residues. Germline V gene data show CDR1 as GTSNPN and CDR2 as SVGIG (reference sequence). V shed 5 bases and J shed 4 bases, with 14 bases lying between them. The CDR3 DNA reads as TGTGCCTGGTGTCAGGAGGGGGGCACCGGGGAGCTGTTTTTT. Its translation is CAWCQEGGTGELFF.

The chain recombines TRBV6-5 with TRBJ2-1; 9 bases are a match to TRBD2. Germline values: CDR1 MNHEY, CDR2 SVGAGI. V gave up 3 bases and J gave up 4 bases; unmatched junction bases: 7. The CDR3 sequence is 16 residues long. The DNA for the CDR3 is TGTGCCAGCAGTTATGGTGGGCGGGGGGGATACAATGAGCAGTTCTTC. This gives the protein CASSYGGRGGYNEQFF.

The gene calls are TRBV5-1 and TRBJ1-1; D possibly corresponds to TRBD1 (6 bases). The V end was cut by 4 bases, the J end by 0 bases, with 10 bases between. Looked up from germline, CDR1 is SGHRS and CDR2 is YFSETQ. CDR3 length equals 14 residues. CDR3 coding DNA: TGCGCCAGCAGCCAGGGACACTTGAACACTGAAGCTTTCTTT. Protein product: CASSQGHLNTEAFF.